This T cell receptor (beta chain) emerged from a study of blood T cell repertoires in COVID-19. Sequencing used immunoSEQ multiplex PCR; TCRdb keeps in-frame clones, though not all of them. The table records under 30,000 clones, around 95% of them present only once. In germline, CDR1 is SGHKS, CDR2 YYEKEE (reference sequence). The ends were cut back, 2 bases at V and 5 bases at J, with 20 bases in the middle. This CDR3 region has 17 residues. The chain joins TRBV5-5 to TRBJ1-5; no clear D. The sequence was collected from a human donor with active COVID-19. The donor label of this sample is uncertain. Sequenced: peripheral blood. The CDR3 sequence is CASSLRWVSEGDQPQHF. CDR3 in DNA: TGTGCCAGCAGCTTAAGATGGGTCAGCGAGGGAGATCAGCCCCAGCATTTT. Supplemented by reference TRBV5-5 and TRBJ1-5, the full variable domain reads DAGVTQSPTHLIKTRGQQVTLRCSPISGHKSVSWYQQVLGQGPQFIFQYYEKEERGRGNFPDRFSARQFPNYSSELNVNALLLGDSALYLCASSLRWVSEGDQPQHFGDGTRLSIL.